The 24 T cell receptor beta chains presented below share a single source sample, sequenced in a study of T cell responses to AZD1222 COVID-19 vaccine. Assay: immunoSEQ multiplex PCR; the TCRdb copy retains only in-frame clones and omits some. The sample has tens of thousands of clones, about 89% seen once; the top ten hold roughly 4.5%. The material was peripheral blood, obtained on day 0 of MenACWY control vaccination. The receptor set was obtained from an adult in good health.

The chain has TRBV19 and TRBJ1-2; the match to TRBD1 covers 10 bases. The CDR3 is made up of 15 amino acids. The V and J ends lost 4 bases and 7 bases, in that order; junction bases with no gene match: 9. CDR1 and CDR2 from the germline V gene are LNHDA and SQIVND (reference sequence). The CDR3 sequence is CASSTPTGGGAGYTF. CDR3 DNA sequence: TGTGCCAGTAGTACCCCGACAGGGGGCGGAGCTGGCTACACCTTC.

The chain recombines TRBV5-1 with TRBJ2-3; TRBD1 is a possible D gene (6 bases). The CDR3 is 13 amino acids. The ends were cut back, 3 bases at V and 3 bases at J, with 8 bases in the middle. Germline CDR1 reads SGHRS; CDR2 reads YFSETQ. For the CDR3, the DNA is TGCGCCAGCAGCTACACAGGGACAGATACGCAGTATTTT. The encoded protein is CASSYTGTDTQYF.

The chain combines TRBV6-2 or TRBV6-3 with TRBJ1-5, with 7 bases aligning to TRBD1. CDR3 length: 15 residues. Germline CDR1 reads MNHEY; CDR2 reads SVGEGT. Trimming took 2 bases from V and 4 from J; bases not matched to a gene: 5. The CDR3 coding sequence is TGTGCCAGCAGTTACAGGGGGCTAGGGAATCAGCCCCAGCATTTT. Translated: CASSYRGLGNQPQHF.

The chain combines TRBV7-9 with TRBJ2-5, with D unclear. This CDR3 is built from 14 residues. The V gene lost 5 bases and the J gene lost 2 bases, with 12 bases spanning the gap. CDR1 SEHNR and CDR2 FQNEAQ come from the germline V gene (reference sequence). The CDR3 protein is CASSKASEQETQYF. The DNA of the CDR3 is TGTGCCAGCAGCAAGGCGTCAGAACAAGAGACCCAGTACTTC.

The CDR3 region has the DNA TGCGCCAGCAGCCAAGCCACAGGTGAAGAGCCCCAGCATTTT. It translates to CASSQATGEEPQHF. The chain couples TRBV4-3 to TRBJ1-5; D is possibly TRBD1 (5 bases). V was clipped by 1 base and J by 8 bases, with 12 bases between them. The germline gives CDR1 LGHNA, CDR2 YSLEER. The CDR3 contains 14 residues.

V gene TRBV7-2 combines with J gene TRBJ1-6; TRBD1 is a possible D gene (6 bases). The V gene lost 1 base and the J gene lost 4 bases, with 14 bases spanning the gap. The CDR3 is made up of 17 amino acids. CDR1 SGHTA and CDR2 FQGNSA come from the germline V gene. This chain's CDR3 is CASSLEAGAGYNSPLHF. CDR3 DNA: TGTGCCAGCAGCTTAGAAGCGGGGGCAGGGTATAATTCACCCCTCCACTTT.

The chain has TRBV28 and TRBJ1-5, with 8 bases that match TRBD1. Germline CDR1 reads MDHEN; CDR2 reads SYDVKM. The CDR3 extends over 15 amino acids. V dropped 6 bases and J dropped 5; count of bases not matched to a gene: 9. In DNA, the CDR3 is TGTGCCAGCAGCAGAAGACAGGGGCTTCATCAGCCCCAGCATTTT. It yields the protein CASSRRQGLHQPQHF.

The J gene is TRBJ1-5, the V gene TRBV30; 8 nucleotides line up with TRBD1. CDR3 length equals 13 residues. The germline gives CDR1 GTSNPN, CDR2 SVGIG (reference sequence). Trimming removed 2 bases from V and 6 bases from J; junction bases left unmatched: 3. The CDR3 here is CAWSQGAGQPQHF. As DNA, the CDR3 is TGTGCCTGGAGTCAGGGGGCCGGTCAGCCCCAGCATTTT. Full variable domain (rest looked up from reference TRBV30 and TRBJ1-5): SQTIHQWPATLVQPVGSPLSLECTVEGTSNPNLYWYRQAAGRGLQLLFYSVGIGQISSEVPQNLSASRPQDRQFILSSKKLLLSDSGFYLCAWSQGAGQPQHFGDGTRLSIL.

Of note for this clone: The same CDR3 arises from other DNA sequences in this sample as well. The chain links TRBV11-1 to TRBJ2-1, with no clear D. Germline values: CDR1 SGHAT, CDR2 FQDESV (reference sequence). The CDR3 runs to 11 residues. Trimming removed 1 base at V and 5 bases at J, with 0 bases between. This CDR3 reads CASSLDNEQFF. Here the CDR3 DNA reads TGTGCCAGCAGCTTAGACAATGAGCAGTTCTTC.

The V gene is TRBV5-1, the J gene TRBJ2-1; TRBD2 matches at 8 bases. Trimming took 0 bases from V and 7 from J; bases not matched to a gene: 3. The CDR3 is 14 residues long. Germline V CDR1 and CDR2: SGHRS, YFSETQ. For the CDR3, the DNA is TGCGCCAGCAGCTTGGAGAGACTAGCGAATGAGCAGTTCTTC. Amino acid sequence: CASSLERLANEQFF.

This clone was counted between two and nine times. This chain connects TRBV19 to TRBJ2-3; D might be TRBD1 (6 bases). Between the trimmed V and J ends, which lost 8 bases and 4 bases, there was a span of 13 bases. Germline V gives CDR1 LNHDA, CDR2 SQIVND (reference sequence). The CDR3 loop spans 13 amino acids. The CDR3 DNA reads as TGTGCCAGTCAAAGTTGGGGGCCAGATACGCAGTATTTT. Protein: CASQSWGPDTQYF.

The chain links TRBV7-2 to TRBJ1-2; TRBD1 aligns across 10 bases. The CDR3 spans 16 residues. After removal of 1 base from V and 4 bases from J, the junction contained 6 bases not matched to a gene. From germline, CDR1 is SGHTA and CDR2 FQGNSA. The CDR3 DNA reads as TGTGCCAGCAGCTTAGGCGGGACAGGGGCGGCCTATGGCTACACCTTC. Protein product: CASSLGGTGAAYGYTF.

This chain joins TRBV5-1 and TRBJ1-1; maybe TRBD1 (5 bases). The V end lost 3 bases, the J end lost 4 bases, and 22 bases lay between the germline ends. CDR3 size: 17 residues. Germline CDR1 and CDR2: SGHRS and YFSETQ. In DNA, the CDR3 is TGCGCCAGCAGCTCGGGCTTGGACACAACCAGAGGCACTGAAGCTTTCTTT. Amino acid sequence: CASSSGLDTTRGTEAFF. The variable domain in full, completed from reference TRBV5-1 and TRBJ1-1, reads KAGVTQTPRYLIKTRGQQVTLSCSPISGHRSVSWYQQTPGQGLQFLFEYFSETQRNKGNFPGRFSGRQFSNSRSEMNVSTLELGDSALYLCASSSGLDTTRGTEAFFGQGTRLTVV.

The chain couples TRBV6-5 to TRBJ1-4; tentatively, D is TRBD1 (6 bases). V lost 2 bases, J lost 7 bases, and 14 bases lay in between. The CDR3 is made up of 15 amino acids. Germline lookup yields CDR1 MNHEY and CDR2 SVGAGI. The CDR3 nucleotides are TGTGCCAGCAGTTACGGGGGGGGGCTATCTGAAAAACTGTTTTTT. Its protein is CASSYGGGLSEKLFF.

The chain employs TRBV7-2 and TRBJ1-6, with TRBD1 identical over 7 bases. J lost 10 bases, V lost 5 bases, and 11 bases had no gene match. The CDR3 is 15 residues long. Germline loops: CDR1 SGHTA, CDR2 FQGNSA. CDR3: CASSPPGTATSPLHF. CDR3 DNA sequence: TGTGCCAGCAGCCCGCCGGGGACAGCCACGTCACCCCTCCACTTT.

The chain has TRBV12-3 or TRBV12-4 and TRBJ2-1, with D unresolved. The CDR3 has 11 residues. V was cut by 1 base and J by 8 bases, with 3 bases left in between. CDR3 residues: CASSLGHEQFF. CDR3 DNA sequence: TGTGCCAGCAGTTTAGGACATGAGCAGTTCTTC.

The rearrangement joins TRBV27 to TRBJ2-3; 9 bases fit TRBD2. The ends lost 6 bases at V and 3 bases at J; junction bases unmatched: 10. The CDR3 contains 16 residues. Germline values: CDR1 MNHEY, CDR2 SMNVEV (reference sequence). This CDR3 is CASSPLLAGPTDTQYF. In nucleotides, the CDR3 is TGTGCCAGCAGCCCACTACTAGCGGGCCCGACAGATACGCAGTATTTT.

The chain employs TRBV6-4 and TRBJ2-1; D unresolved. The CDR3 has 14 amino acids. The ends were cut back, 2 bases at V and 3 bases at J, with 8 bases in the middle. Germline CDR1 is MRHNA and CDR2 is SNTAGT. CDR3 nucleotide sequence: TGTGCCAGCAGTGACCCGGACGTCTACAATGAGCAGTTCTTC. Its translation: CASSDPDVYNEQFF.

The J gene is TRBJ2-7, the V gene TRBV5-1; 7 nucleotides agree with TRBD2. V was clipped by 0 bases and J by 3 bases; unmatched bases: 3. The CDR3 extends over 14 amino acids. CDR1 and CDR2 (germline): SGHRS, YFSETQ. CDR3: CASSLAGGSYEQYF. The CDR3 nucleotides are TGCGCCAGCAGCTTGGCCGGCGGGAGCTACGAGCAGTACTTC.

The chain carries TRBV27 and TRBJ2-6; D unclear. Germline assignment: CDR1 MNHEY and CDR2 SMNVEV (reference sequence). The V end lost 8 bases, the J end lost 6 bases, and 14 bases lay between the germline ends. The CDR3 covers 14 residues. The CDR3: CASSQSHPANVLTF. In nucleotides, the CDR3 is TGTGCCAGCTCACAGAGCCATCCGGCCAACGTCCTGACTTTC.

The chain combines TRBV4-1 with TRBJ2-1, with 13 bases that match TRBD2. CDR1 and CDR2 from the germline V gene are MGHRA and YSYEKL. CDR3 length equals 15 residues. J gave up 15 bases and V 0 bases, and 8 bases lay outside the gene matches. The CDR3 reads CASSQDTSGRAGLFF. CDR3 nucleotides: TGCGCCAGCAGCCAAGATACTAGCGGGAGGGCCGGGCTGTTCTTC.

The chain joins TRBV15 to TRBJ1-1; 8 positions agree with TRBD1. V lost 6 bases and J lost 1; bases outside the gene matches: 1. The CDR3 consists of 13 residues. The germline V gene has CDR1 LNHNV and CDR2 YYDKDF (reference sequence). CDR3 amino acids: CATRTGENTEAFF. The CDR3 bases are TGTGCCACCAGGACAGGGGAGAACACTGAAGCTTTCTTT.

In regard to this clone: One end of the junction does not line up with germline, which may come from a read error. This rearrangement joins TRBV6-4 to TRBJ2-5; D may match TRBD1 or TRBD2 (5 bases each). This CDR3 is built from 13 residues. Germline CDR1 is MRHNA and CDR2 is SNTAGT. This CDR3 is CASSDSGDPSGHF. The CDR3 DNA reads TGTGCCAGCAGTGACTCGGGCGACCCTTCGGGGCACTTC.

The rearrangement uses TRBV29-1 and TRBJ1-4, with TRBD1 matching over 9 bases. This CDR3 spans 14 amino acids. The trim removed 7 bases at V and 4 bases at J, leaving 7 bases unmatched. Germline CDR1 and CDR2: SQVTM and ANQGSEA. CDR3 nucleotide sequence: TGCAGCGCTGGAGGACAGGGGTTTAATGAAAAACTGTTTTTT. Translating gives CSAGGQGFNEKLFF.